Described below is a single T cell receptor beta chain sequence and its context. Profiling relied on immunoSEQ multiplex PCR, and the TCRdb table lists in-frame clones only, not all of them. The table lists some 97,000 clones, about 80% of them singletons, with about an eighth in the top ten. The data are from a study of blood T cell repertoires in COVID-19. J lost 2 bases, V lost 4 bases, and 12 bases had no gene match. Germline V gives CDR1 SGHKS, CDR2 YYEKEE (reference sequence). This CDR3 spans 17 amino acids. The rearrangement uses TRBV5-5 and TRBJ1-1; 9 nucleotides match TRBD1. Sequenced input: peripheral blood. This TCR derives from a woman in her seventies with acute or convalescent COVID-19. The CDR3 loop reads CASSLGQGFSLNTEAFF. The CDR3 nucleotides are TGTGCCAGCAGCCTCGGACAGGGGTTTTCTCTCAACACTGAAGCTTTCTTT.